These T cell receptor beta chains were read from a single sample in a study of regulatory T cells in long-lasting Graves disease. TCRdb called the multiplex PCR reads again in MiXCR, with one record for every CDR3 protein. Counted here are some 240,000 distinct CDR3 sequences, roughly 20% occurring once; the ten biggest clones make up about an eighth. The data were also submitted as part of a second study, on T cells in Graves' hyperthyroidism and ophthalmopathy.

This sample comprised peripheral blood mononuclear cells (PBMCs), obtained at new diagnosis, from a patient treated with antithyroid drugs. All receptors come from a woman aged 25 to 39 with Graves disease. CDR3s include the opening cysteine and the closing phenylalanine or tryptophan. The order of the fields is D gene, J gene, V gene, clone size, CDR3 DNA, CDR3 protein. D genes are given only for firm matches. The listing skips clone size in some rows; elsewhere it reads once, few, many or a size class.

D: -; J: TRBJ1-4; V: TRBV19; size: many; DNA: TGTGCCAGTAGTATAGGGACAGCACCTGAAAAACTGTTTTTT; CDR3: CASSIGTAPEKLFF
D: TRBD2; J: TRBJ2-1; V: TRBV2; size: -; DNA: TGTGCCAGCAGTGCCCGGGGGGACTCTCGAAGAAGAGATGAGCAGTTCTTC; CDR3: CASSARGDSRRRDEQFF
D: -; J: TRBJ2-3; V: TRBV18; size: -; DNA: TGTGCCAGCTCACCACCGAGCTACACAGATACGCAGTATTTT; CDR3: CASSPPSYTDTQYF
D: -; J: TRBJ1-6; V: TRBV19; size: many; DNA: TGTGCCAGTACCCCTCCGGGACAAAATTCACCCCTCCACTTT; CDR3: CASTPPGQNSPLHF
D: TRBD1; J: TRBJ1-5; V: TRBV2; size: -; DNA: TGTGCCAGCAGTGAGACAGGGAGAGGCAATCAGCCCCAGCATTTT; CDR3: CASSETGRGNQPQHF
D: -; J: TRBJ2-3; V: TRBV30; size: few; DNA: TGTGCCTGGAGTGCGGCCTGGGGAGATACGCAGTATTTT; CDR3: CAWSAAWGDTQYF
D: -; J: TRBJ1-1; V: TRBV5-1; size: -; DNA: TGCGCCAGCAGCCCTGGGGAGGGACGGATGAACACTGAAGCTTTCTTT; CDR3: CASSPGEGRMNTEAFF
D: -; J: TRBJ2-7; V: TRBV20-1; size: many; DNA: TGCAGTGCTAGAGTGAGAAGCTCCTACGAGCAGTACTTC; CDR3: CSARVRSSYEQYF
D: TRBD1; J: TRBJ2-3; V: TRBV2; size: many; DNA: TGTGCCAGCAGGCCCGGGACAGGGGCAGATACGCAGTATTTT; CDR3: CASRPGTGADTQYF
D: TRBD2; J: TRBJ2-1; V: TRBV6-2/TRBV6-3; size: many; DNA: TGTGCCAGCACCGACGGGACTAGCGGTAAAAATGAGCAGTTCTTC; CDR3: CASTDGTSGKNEQFF
D: -; J: TRBJ1-2; V: TRBV28; size: many; DNA: TGTGCCAGCAGCGCACGTGTGGGACTTCATGGCTACACCTTC; CDR3: CASSARVGLHGYTF
D: TRBD2; J: TRBJ2-7; V: TRBV5-6; size: -; DNA: TGTGCCAGCAGCTTCTGGACTAGCGGAGTCTACGAGCAGTACTTC; CDR3: CASSFWTSGVYEQYF
D: -; J: TRBJ1-4; V: TRBV19; size: many; DNA: TGTGCCAGTAGTAAAGGCCGCCGGGGTGAAAAACTGTTTTTT; CDR3: CASSKGRRGEKLFF
D: TRBD2; J: TRBJ2-5; V: TRBV2; size: once; DNA: TGTGCCAGCAGTACCCGGGGACTAGCGGGAGAGACCCAGTACTTC; CDR3: CASSTRGLAGETQYF
D: TRBD2; J: TRBJ2-3; V: TRBV12-3/TRBV12-4; size: -; DNA: TGTGCCAGCAGATCGGGACTAGCGGGGCTTACAGATACGCAGTATTTT; CDR3: CASRSGLAGLTDTQYF
D: TRBD1; J: TRBJ2-5; V: TRBV2; size: many; DNA: TGTGCCAGCAGCGCACCGGGACAGCAAGAGACCCAGTACTTC; CDR3: CASSAPGQQETQYF
D: TRBD2; J: TRBJ2-3; V: TRBV18; size: many; DNA: TGTGCCAGCTCACCGAGAGCGGGAGGGCCAGATACGCAGTATTTT; CDR3: CASSPRAGGPDTQYF
D: TRBD1; J: TRBJ2-7; V: TRBV20-1; size: many; DNA: TGCAGTGCTAGCCGGACAGGCCCCTACGAGCAGTACTTC; CDR3: CSASRTGPYEQYF
D: -; J: TRBJ1-2; V: TRBV20-1; size: many; DNA: TGCAGTGCTAGAGATTTTCTGGACTATGGCTACACCTTC; CDR3: CSARDFLDYGYTF
D: TRBD1; J: TRBJ2-5; V: TRBV19; size: many; DNA: TGTGCCAGTAGTACCCCCTGGACAGGGATTGAGACCCAGTACTTC; CDR3: CASSTPWTGIETQYF
D: -; J: TRBJ2-2; V: TRBV19; size: -; DNA: TGTGCCAGTAAGCCCCCCATTCAGACCGGGGAGCTGTTTTTT; CDR3: CASKPPIQTGELFF
D: -; J: TRBJ1-3; V: TRBV30; size: many; DNA: TGTGCCTGGAGTGTATGGGGGACGGGCTCTGGAAACACCATATATTTT; CDR3: CAWSVWGTGSGNTIYF
D: -; J: TRBJ1-4; V: TRBV2; size: many; DNA: TGTGCCAGCAGTGGGGGGACCGGAGAAAAACTGTTTTTT; CDR3: CASSGGTGEKLFF
D: -; J: TRBJ1-2; V: TRBV2; size: many; DNA: TGTGCCAGCAGAGAGAGACAGGTTAACTATGGCTACACCTTC; CDR3: CASRERQVNYGYTF
D: -; J: TRBJ2-5; V: TRBV7-9; size: many; DNA: TGTGCCAGCAGCCTTTCGACAGGATCCCAAGAGACCCAGTACTTC; CDR3: CASSLSTGSQETQYF
D: -; J: TRBJ1-2; V: TRBV28; size: many; DNA: TGTGCCAGCAGAAGTGACAGGATCTATGGCTACACCTTC; CDR3: CASRSDRIYGYTF
D: -; J: TRBJ1-5; V: TRBV5-5; size: many; DNA: TGTGCCAGCAGCCCGGTTGCAGGAGCTAATCAGCCCCAGCATTTT; CDR3: CASSPVAGANQPQHF
D: -; J: TRBJ2-3; V: TRBV7-6; size: few; DNA: TGTGCCAGCAGCTTACTGACTCCCCCCACAGATACGCAGTATTTT; CDR3: CASSLLTPPTDTQYF
D: -; J: TRBJ2-7; V: TRBV6-1; size: many; DNA: TGTGCCAGCAGTGAAAGGATTGGGCAGTTTAAGACCTACGAGCAGTACTTC; CDR3: CASSERIGQFKTYEQYF
D: TRBD1; J: TRBJ1-1; V: TRBV28; size: -; DNA: TGTGCCAGCAGTTCCCCCGGGACAGGGAACACTGAAGCTTTCTTT; CDR3: CASSSPGTGNTEAFF
D: -; J: TRBJ2-1; V: TRBV20-1; size: many; DNA: TGCAGTGCCTGGCGACTCGGGCGAGAGGGGTACAATGAGCAGTTCTTC; CDR3: CSAWRLGREGYNEQFF
D: TRBD1; J: TRBJ1-3; V: TRBV7-9; size: many; DNA: TGTGCCAGCAGCTCCGGGACAGGGGGCTTCGTGTGGGGAAACACCATATATTTT; CDR3: CASSSGTGGFVWGNTIYF
D: TRBD2; J: TRBJ2-2; V: TRBV12-3/TRBV12-4; size: many; DNA: TGTGCCAGCAGTTTAAGGCTAGCGGCCCGGGGGGAGCTGTTTTTT; CDR3: CASSLRLAARGELFF
D: TRBD2; J: TRBJ2-3; V: TRBV14; size: -; DNA: TGTGCCAGCAGCCAAAGTGTTCGAAACGGGGGGGCAGATACGCAGTATTTT; CDR3: CASSQSVRNGGADTQYF
D: TRBD1; J: TRBJ1-2; V: TRBV19; size: many; DNA: TGTGCCAGTAGCATGCACAGGGGCGGCTACACCTTC; CDR3: CASSMHRGGYTF
D: TRBD1; J: TRBJ2-6; V: TRBV10-2; size: -; DNA: TGCGCCAGCCGTCCCGGGACAGGGGCTGGGGCCAACGTCCTGACTTTC; CDR3: CASRPGTGAGANVLTF
D: -; J: TRBJ1-1; V: TRBV18; size: few; DNA: TGTGCCAGCTCACCACCAGTGAGGACTGAAGCTTTCTTT; CDR3: CASSPPVRTEAFF
D: -; J: TRBJ1-4; V: TRBV3-1; size: many; DNA: TGTGCCAGCAGCCCTGAACCTGGGCGGGGGGCGCTGGGCGAAAAACTGTTTTTT; CDR3: CASSPEPGRGALGEKLFF
D: -; J: TRBJ2-7; V: TRBV2; size: once; DNA: TGTGCCAGCAGTTACACATGGGGCTACGAGCAGTACTTC; CDR3: CASSYTWGYEQYF
D: TRBD2; J: TRBJ2-1; V: TRBV9; size: -; DNA: TGTGCCAGCAGCGCCGGGACTAGCGGGAGGGCCTTAGTAACCAATGAGCAGTTCTTC; CDR3: CASSAGTSGRALVTNEQFF
D: -; J: TRBJ1-6; V: TRBV7-9; size: -; DNA: TGTGCCAGCAGCTTGACAATCTCTAATTCACCCCTCCACTTT; CDR3: CASSLTISNSPLHF
D: -; J: TRBJ2-7; V: TRBV28; size: once; DNA: TGTGCCAGCAGTCCTAGTGGCGAGCAGTACTTC; CDR3: CASSPSGEQYF
D: TRBD1; J: TRBJ2-2; V: TRBV11-1; size: -; DNA: TGTGCCAGCACCCAAACAGGGGCGAACACCGGGGAGCTGTTTTTT; CDR3: CASTQTGANTGELFF
D: -; J: TRBJ2-7; V: TRBV2; size: many; DNA: TGTGCCAGCAGTGAAGCGCTTTGGACCCTGAGCTCCTACGAGCAGTACTTC; CDR3: CASSEALWTLSSYEQYF
D: -; J: TRBJ2-2; V: TRBV7-9; size: many; DNA: TGTGCCAGCAGCTCCGGGACACCCTACACCGGGGAGCTGTTTTTT; CDR3: CASSSGTPYTGELFF
D: TRBD1; J: TRBJ1-1; V: TRBV20-1; size: -; DNA: TGCAGTGCTAGACAAACCATGGGACAGGGGAACACTGAAGCTTTGTTT; CDR3: CSARQTMGQGNTEALF
D: -; J: TRBJ2-6; V: TRBV6-2/TRBV6-3; size: -; DNA: TGTGCCAGCAGAGGGACAGGGGCCAACGTCCTGACTTTC; CDR3: CASRGTGANVLTF
D: TRBD1; J: TRBJ1-4; V: TRBV12-3/TRBV12-4; size: -; DNA: TGTGCCAGCAGCAACCCCGGGACAGGGCACGAAAAACTGTTTTTT; CDR3: CASSNPGTGHEKLFF
D: -; J: TRBJ1-4; V: TRBV28; size: many; DNA: TGTGCCAGCAGTTTTAGCAGGGGCTCAGCTAATGAAAAACTGTTTTTT; CDR3: CASSFSRGSANEKLFF
D: -; J: TRBJ1-4; V: TRBV28; size: -; DNA: TGTGCCAGCAGTTTGTCACAGGTTAATGAAAAACTGTTTTTT; CDR3: CASSLSQVNEKLFF
D: -; J: TRBJ2-3; V: TRBV6-2/TRBV6-3; size: -; DNA: TGTGCCAGCTGGGGCCGGGGGCAGACAGATACGCAGTATTTT; CDR3: CASWGRGQTDTQYF
D: TRBD1; J: TRBJ1-1; V: TRBV5-4; size: many; DNA: TGTGCCAGCAGCTTGGTGTCCCCTGGGACAGCCACTGAAGCTTTCTTT; CDR3: CASSLVSPGTATEAFF
D: TRBD2; J: TRBJ2-3; V: TRBV5-1; size: -; DNA: TGCGCCAGCAGCTTCGGGACTAGCGGGAGCACAGATACGCAGTATTTT; CDR3: CASSFGTSGSTDTQYF
D: -; J: TRBJ2-5; V: TRBV29-1; size: many; DNA: TGCAGCGGGACAGTTCAAGAGACCCAGTACTTC; CDR3: CSGTVQETQYF
D: -; J: TRBJ1-5; V: TRBV28; size: many; DNA: TGTGCCAGCAGTTTAGGGGGAGGCGGCGATCAGCCCCAGCATTTT; CDR3: CASSLGGGGDQPQHF
D: TRBD1; J: TRBJ1-2; V: TRBV6-1; size: many; DNA: TGTGCCAGCAACCAAGGGGGCTCCTTCTATGGCTACACCTTC; CDR3: CASNQGGSFYGYTF
D: TRBD1; J: TRBJ1-2; V: TRBV19; size: many; DNA: TGTGCCAGTAGTATGGGACAGCGTAACTATGGCTACACCTTC; CDR3: CASSMGQRNYGYTF
D: -; J: TRBJ1-2; V: TRBV28; size: many; DNA: TGTGCCAGCAAAGGGTCCTATGGCTACACCTTC; CDR3: CASKGSYGYTF
D: -; J: TRBJ1-1; V: TRBV6-4; size: many; DNA: TGTGCCAGCAGTGACTATGAAAACACTGAAGCTTTCTTT; CDR3: CASSDYENTEAFF